A selection of T cell receptor beta chains follows, all from one sample in a study of technical replicates of blood from a few donors. TCRdb keeps only in-frame clones here, not all; method: immunoSEQ multiplex PCR. In the table there are 90,000 to 100,000 clones, 90% to 96% of which are singletons. The source material was T cells isolated from PBMCs. The receptors stem from a human donor in good health. Each CDR3 is given with its conserved first and last residue. D genes are given only for firm matches. Only part of the rows carry a size: once, few, many, or a class if the clone is expanded.

j_call v_call clone_size d_call cdr3_aa cdr3_nt
TRBJ2-3 TRBV7-9 once TRBD1 CASSLAQRTGVDTQYF TGTGCCAGCAGCTTAGCCCAAAGGACAGGGGTAGATACGCAGTATTTT
TRBJ2-7 TRBV28 - TRBD2 CASRAAGALREQYF TGTGCCAGCAGGGCAGCGGGAGCGCTCAGAGAGCAGTACTTC
TRBJ1-1 TRBV2 - TRBD1 CASRLKPGQGLTPNTEAFF TGTGCCAGCAGATTGAAACCGGGACAGGGTCTTACCCCGAACACTGAAGCTTTCTTT
TRBJ2-3 TRBV29-1 - TRBD1 CSALPGQGIDTQYF TGCAGCGCCCTACCGGGACAGGGGATAGATACGCAGTATTTT
TRBJ2-7 TRBV10-3 - TRBD1 CAIRGQGNGYEQYF TGTGCCATCAGGGGACAGGGTAACGGGTACGAGCAGTACTTC
TRBJ2-1 TRBV5-8 - - CASSLGLSYNEQFF TGTGCCAGCAGCTTGGGACTCTCCTACAATGAGCAGTTCTTC
TRBJ2-1 TRBV5-1 - TRBD2 CASSLLASGSGEQFF TGCGCCAGCAGCTTGTTGGCTAGCGGGAGTGGTGAGCAGTTCTTC
TRBJ1-2 TRBV6-4 - - CASSDSWSLHGYTF TGTGCCAGCAGTGACTCGTGGAGCTTGCATGGCTACACCTTC
TRBJ2-7 TRBV7-2 - - CASSRQVNEQYF TGTGCCAGCAGCCGACAGGTCAACGAGCAGTACTTC
TRBJ2-4 TRBV28 once TRBD2 CASSPILAGGPGTKNIQYF TGTGCCAGCAGCCCAATTCTAGCGGGAGGGCCGGGGACCAAAAACATTCAGTACTTC
TRBJ1-1 TRBV19 - TRBD1 CASTSLKIDRGGTEAFF TGTGCCAGTACCTCTCTTAAAATTGACAGGGGAGGTACTGAAGCTTTCTTT
TRBJ2-2 TRBV4-2 - - CASSEGPRNTGELFF TGTGCCAGCAGCGAAGGGCCCCGGAACACCGGGGAGCTGTTTTTT
TRBJ2-4 TRBV11-2 - TRBD1 CASTYRGNAKNIQYF TGTGCCAGCACCTACAGGGGGAATGCCAAAAACATTCAGTACTTC
TRBJ2-7 TRBV14 - - CASSQELGTPNYYEQYF TGTGCCAGCAGCCAAGAGTTGGGGACACCGAACTACTACGAGCAGTACTTC
TRBJ1-1 TRBV5-1 - - CASSFSRTGNTEAFF TGCGCCAGCAGCTTCTCCCGCACCGGGAACACTGAAGCTTTCTTT
TRBJ1-5 TRBV7-3 - - CASSLEQAVLGMGNQPQHF TGTGCCAGCAGCTTAGAACAGGCCGTATTAGGAATGGGCAATCAGCCCCAGCATTTT
TRBJ2-1 TRBV2 - - CASSSNEQFF TGTGCCAGCAGTTCGAATGAGCAGTTCTTC
TRBJ2-3 TRBV6-5 - TRBD2 CASSYFSGLSTDTQYF TGTGCCAGCAGTTACTTTAGCGGGCTCAGCACAGATACGCAGTATTTT
TRBJ2-2 TRBV2 - TRBD2 CASNGLAGTGELFF TGTGCCAGCAATGGACTAGCGGGGACCGGGGAGCTGTTTTTT
TRBJ2-1 TRBV4-3 - - CASSQYKGVGEQFF TGCGCCAGCAGCCAATATAAGGGAGTTGGTGAGCAGTTCTTC
TRBJ2-3 TRBV7-8 - TRBD2 CASSLEPSGSWGDTQYF TGTGCCAGCAGCTTAGAGCCTAGCGGGAGTTGGGGGGATACGCAGTATTTT
TRBJ2-7 TRBV6-6 - - CASSPGGYEQYF TGTGCCAGCAGTCCCGGGGGTTACGAGCAGTACTTC
TRBJ2-7 TRBV19 - - CASSLAPGLGYEQYF TGTGCCAGTAGCCTTGCCCCGGGACTGGGCTACGAGCAGTACTTC
TRBJ1-3 TRBV10-3 - - CAISWDFLANTIYF TGTGCCATCAGCTGGGACTTTCTCGCGAACACCATATATTTT
TRBJ2-4 TRBV19 - TRBD1 CASSLGQGLAKNIQYF TGTGCCAGTAGTTTGGGACAGGGCTTAGCCAAAAACATTCAGTACTTC
TRBJ2-7 TRBV4-3 - - CASSTHSLSYEQYF TGCGCCAGCAGCACTCACTCGTTATCCTACGAGCAGTACTTC
TRBJ1-2 TRBV7-9 once TRBD1 CASSTGDSYGYTF TGTGCCAGCAGCACGGGGGACAGCTATGGCTACACCTTC
TRBJ1-5 TRBV7-9 - - CASSSTDQPQHF TGTGCCAGCAGCTCGACAGACCAGCCCCAGCATTTT
TRBJ2-2 TRBV14 - - CASSQREEHTGELFF TGTGCCAGCAGCCAAAGGGAGGAGCACACCGGGGAGCTGTTTTTT
TRBJ1-2 TRBV29-1 few TRBD1 CSVDTLGGQGFQGYTF TGCAGCGTTGATACGTTAGGGGGACAGGGGTTTCAAGGCTACACCTTC
TRBJ2-7 TRBV29-1 - - CSVGTALTYEQYF TGCAGCGTTGGGACAGCCTTGACCTACGAGCAGTACTTC
TRBJ1-3 TRBV6-1 - TRBD1 CASSEYWGQGGNTIYF TGTGCCAGCAGTGAATATTGGGGACAGGGAGGAAACACCATATATTTT
TRBJ1-5 TRBV4-3 - - CASSQDLWREDSNQPQHF TGCGCCAGCAGCCAAGACTTGTGGAGGGAAGACAGCAATCAGCCCCAGCATTTT
TRBJ2-6 TRBV7-9 - TRBD1 CASSPNTGTGYSGANVLTF TGTGCCAGCAGCCCTAACACCGGGACAGGTTACTCTGGGGCCAACGTCCTGACTTTC
TRBJ2-3 TRBV19 - TRBD1 CASSLGQASTDTQYF TGTGCCAGTAGTTTGGGACAGGCGTCCACAGATACGCAGTATTTT
TRBJ1-4 TRBV19 once TRBD1 CASSGRPGQRNEKLFF TGTGCCAGTAGTGGGCGACCGGGACAGAGAAATGAAAAACTGTTTTTT
TRBJ2-1 TRBV9 - - CASSAPFRRQFF TGTGCCAGCAGCGCTCCCTTCAGGCGGCAGTTCTTC
TRBJ1-1 TRBV5-4 - - CASSFLGADEAFF TGTGCCAGCAGCTTCCTGGGGGCCGATGAAGCTTTCTTT
TRBJ2-3 TRBV4-3 - - CASSHRVGADTQYF TGCGCCAGCAGCCACAGGGTAGGGGCAGATACGCAGTATTTT
TRBJ2-5 TRBV6-5 - - CASSSRDFQETQYF TGTGCCAGCAGTTCGCGGGACTTTCAAGAGACCCAGTACTTC
TRBJ1-2 TRBV30 - TRBD1 CAWGDRGNYGYTF TGTGCCTGGGGGGACAGGGGTAACTATGGCTACACCTTC
TRBJ2-3 TRBV6-4 - TRBD2 CASSDGTSGSTDTQYF TGTGCCAGCAGTGACGGGACTAGCGGGAGCACAGATACGCAGTATTTT
TRBJ2-7 TRBV9 - - CASSVEIRGGSEQYF TGTGCCAGCAGCGTAGAGATTAGAGGGGGTTCCGAGCAGTACTTC
TRBJ2-1 TRBV5-8 - - CASSFLAPGDEQFF TGTGCCAGCAGCTTTCTAGCGCCGGGGGATGAGCAGTTCTTC
TRBJ2-7 TRBV28 - TRBD2 CASKYGRHSYEQYF TGTGCCAGCAAGTACGGGAGGCACTCCTACGAGCAGTACTTC
TRBJ1-1 TRBV7-9 - TRBD1 CASSRPTGGPNTEAFF TGTGCCAGCAGCCGCCCGACAGGGGGCCCGAACACTGAAGCTTTCTTT
TRBJ2-5 TRBV30 - TRBD2 CAWSRSGSWVGTETQYF TGTGCCTGGAGCCGGAGCGGGAGTTGGGTCGGCACAGAGACCCAGTACTTC
TRBJ2-1 TRBV5-1 - TRBD2 CASRTSVYNEQFF TGCGCCAGCCGGACTAGCGTCTACAATGAGCAGTTCTTC
TRBJ2-7 TRBV10-3 - - CAIKGLGEQYF TGTGCCATCAAGGGACTGGGCGAGCAGTACTTC
TRBJ2-1 TRBV4-3 - TRBD1 CASSQDGQGAKDEQFF TGCGCCAGCAGCCAAGACGGACAGGGGGCGAAGGACGAGCAGTTCTTC
TRBJ2-2 TRBV27 - - CASSFRDFANTGELFF TGTGCCAGCAGTTTCAGGGATTTCGCGAACACCGGGGAGCTGTTTTTT
TRBJ1-2 TRBV6-1 - TRBD1 CASSAPGQGIYGYTF TGTGCCAGCAGTGCGCCGGGACAGGGAATCTATGGCTACACCTTC
TRBJ2-7 TRBV20-1 few - CSASYFYEQYF TGCAGTGCTAGCTACTTCTACGAGCAGTACTTC